A selection of T cell receptor beta chains follows, all from one sample in a study of shared clonotypes between healthy human individuals. Generated by immunoSEQ multiplex PCR, the TCRdb table keeps only in-frame clones and is missing some. Here the sample spans about 1 million clones, about three quarters being singletons. Source material: memory CD4+ T cells sorted from blood. These receptors originate from a man in his late teens or twenties in good health. Each CDR3 is given without its conserved first and last residue.

v_gene	j_gene	len	CDR3aa
TRBV6-1	TRBJ1-5	11	ASRQERTQPQH
TRBV19	TRBJ1-1	12	ASRGAGLSPEAF
TRBV2	TRBJ2-4	10	ASKVGKNIQY
TRBV10-2	TRBJ1-1	10	ASSTTGTEAF
TRBV5-5	TRBJ1-3	14	ASSLDITRGWNTIY
TRBV6-1	TRBJ1-5	16	ASSEATTLSYMNQPQH
TRBV9	TRBJ1-3	12	ASSVTGSGNTIY
TRBV2	TRBJ2-7	10	ASTTGSYEQY
TRBV5-1	TRBJ2-7	13	ASSDVPSSKYEQY
TRBV2	TRBJ2-5	13	ASSVGSGGSETQY
TRBV4-1	TRBJ1-5	14	ASSQVAGPSNQPQH
TRBV6-4	TRBJ2-2	13	ASRLEGDSTGELF
TRBV4-1	TRBJ2-1	11	ASSLSAGEEQF
TRBV18	TRBJ1-2	13	ASSPRQDRGDGYT
TRBV7-2	TRBJ2-1	13	ASSLFILARNEQF
TRBV10-1	TRBJ1-4	10	ASSGGSGKLF
TRBV11-3	TRBJ2-7	14	ASSFSSMAGEREQY
TRBV27	TRBJ2-2	19	ASSFRTRTSKRGGNTGELF
TRBV11-2	TRBJ2-7	13	ASTPLYRSSYEQY
TRBV7-9	TRBJ2-3	13	ASSLDSWGADTQY
TRBV11-2	TRBJ2-2	15	ASSPSPPEANTGELF
TRBV6-1	TRBJ2-6	16	ASSARNLLLSGANVLT
TRBV7-6	TRBJ1-3	12	ASSLADRGNTIY
TRBV7-2	TRBJ2-3	16	ASSLALTGAPGTDTQY
TRBV10-3	TRBJ1-1	12	AISESGDSTEAF
TRBV18	TRBJ2-5	13	ASSPPQGSQETQY
TRBV20-1	TRBJ2-3	9	SATGTDTQY
TRBV29-1	TRBJ2-5	11	SARRGGQETQY
TRBV5-5	TRBJ2-3	13	ASSPTTKLRDTQY